This T cell receptor beta chain is drawn from a study of siplizumab effects on memory and regulatory T cells. Profiled with immunoSEQ multiplex PCR; TCRdb holds only in-frame clones, not every one. The sample consists of 97,000 or so clones, about 93% of them appearing once. The V gene's germline CDR1 is LNHDA and CDR2 SQIVND (reference sequence). This CDR3 spans 16 amino acids. V lost 5 bases and J lost 0; bases outside the gene matches: 8. Concerning this clone: Its antigen is currently unknown.

Study-wide results and limits: In controls, around 30% of mappable alloreactive CD4+ clones were Treg-derived on average, versus about 69% with siplizumab.

Input material: CD4+ T cells sorted from blood. J is TRBJ2-3 and V is TRBV19, with 7 positions matching TRBD1. The receptor comes from a human donor in good health. CDR3 DNA: TGTGCCAGTAGTTCACAGGGGACGACTAGCACAGATACGCAGTATTTT. Protein sequence: CASSSQGTTSTDTQYF.